Given below is one TCR beta chain in context. Its specificity is not known. Germline V gives CDR1 SGHAT, CDR2 FQDESV (reference sequence). The CDR3 totals 16 residues. Losses at the gene ends were 1 base for V and 2 bases for J; bases not matched to a gene: 5. The data are from a study of glioma-infiltrating T cells. Study-wide context: Low-grade gliomas were grade II; glioblastomas were grade IV at initial diagnosis. Overall study findings and caveats: Shared blood CDR3 signature motifs marked patients with low tissue-blood divergence. Non-neoplastic patients had below-expected tissue-blood divergence, while all gliomas exceeded expectation.

Amplification of TCR alpha and beta CDR3 regions from RNA used iRepertoire nested multiplex PCR. TCRdb used MiXCR to reprocess the multiplex PCR reads, holding one entry per CDR3 protein. Of around 390,000 distinct CDR3 sequences in the sample, roughly two fifths were seen once. The chain uses TRBV11-1 and TRBJ2-3, with 8 bases fitting TRBD2. This sequence was found in a human donor with low-grade glioma or glioblastoma, undergoing nonglioma brain surgery, or in good health (not recorded which). Input material: glioma tissue, nonneoplastic brain tissue, or PBMCs (not recorded which). For the CDR3, the DNA is TGTGCCAGCAGCTTAGGTACAGCGGGAGTCACAGATACGCAGTATTTT. It yields the protein CASSLGTAGVTDTQYF.